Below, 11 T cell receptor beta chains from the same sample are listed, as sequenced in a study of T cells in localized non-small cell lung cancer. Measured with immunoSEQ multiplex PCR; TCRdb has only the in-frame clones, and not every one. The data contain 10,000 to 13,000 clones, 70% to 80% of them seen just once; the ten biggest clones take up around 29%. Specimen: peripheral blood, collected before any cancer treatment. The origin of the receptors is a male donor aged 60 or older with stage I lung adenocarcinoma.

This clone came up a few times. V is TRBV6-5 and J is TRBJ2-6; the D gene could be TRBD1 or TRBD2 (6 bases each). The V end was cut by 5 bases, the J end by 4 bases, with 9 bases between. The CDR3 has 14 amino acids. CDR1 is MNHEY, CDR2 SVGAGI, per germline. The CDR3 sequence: CASSGGLGANVLTF. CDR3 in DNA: TGTGCCAGCAGTGGGGGGCTGGGGGCCAACGTCCTGACTTTC.

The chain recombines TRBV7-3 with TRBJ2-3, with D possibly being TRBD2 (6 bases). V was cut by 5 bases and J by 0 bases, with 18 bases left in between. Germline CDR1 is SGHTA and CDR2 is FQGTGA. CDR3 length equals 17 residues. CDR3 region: CASSPLGGGASTDTQYF. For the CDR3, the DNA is TGTGCCAGCAGCCCTCTGGGTGGCGGGGCTAGCACAGATACGCAGTATTTT.

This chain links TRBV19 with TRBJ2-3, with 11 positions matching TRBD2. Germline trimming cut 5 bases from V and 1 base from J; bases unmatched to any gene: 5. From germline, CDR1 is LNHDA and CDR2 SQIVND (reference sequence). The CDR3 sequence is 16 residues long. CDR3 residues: CASSASGGTRTDTQYF. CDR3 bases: TGTGCCAGTAGTGCTAGCGGGGGGACCCGCACAGATACGCAGTATTTT. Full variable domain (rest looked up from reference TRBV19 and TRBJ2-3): DGGITQSPKYLFRKEGQNVTLSCEQNLNHDAMYWYRQDPGQGLRLIYYSQIVNDFQKGDIAEGYSVSREKKESFPLTVTSAQKNPTAFYLCASSASGGTRTDTQYFGPGTRLTVL.

The CDR3 nucleotides read TGTGCCAGCAGTGTACAGGGATCCAGCTCCTACAATGAGCAGTTCTTC. It encodes CASSVQGSSSYNEQFF. V and J are TRBV6-4 and TRBJ2-1; D perhaps matches TRBD1 (6 bases). The CDR3 loop spans 16 amino acids. CDR1 and CDR2 (germline): MRHNA, SNTAGT. V lost 4 bases and J lost 0, with 13 bases in between.

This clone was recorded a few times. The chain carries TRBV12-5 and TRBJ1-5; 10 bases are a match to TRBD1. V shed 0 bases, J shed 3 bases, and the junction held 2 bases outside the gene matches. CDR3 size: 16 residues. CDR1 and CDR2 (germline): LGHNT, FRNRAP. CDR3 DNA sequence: TGTGCTAGTGGTTTGGTGGGACAGGGGTACAATCAGCCCCAGCATTTT. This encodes CASGLVGQGYNQPQHF.

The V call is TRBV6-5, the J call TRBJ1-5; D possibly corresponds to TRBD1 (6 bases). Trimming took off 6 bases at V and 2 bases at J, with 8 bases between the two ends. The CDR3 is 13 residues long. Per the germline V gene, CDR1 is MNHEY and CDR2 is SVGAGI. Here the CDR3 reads CASSRTGNQPQHF. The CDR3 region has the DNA TGTGCCAGCAGCCGGACAGGCAATCAGCCCCAGCATTTT.

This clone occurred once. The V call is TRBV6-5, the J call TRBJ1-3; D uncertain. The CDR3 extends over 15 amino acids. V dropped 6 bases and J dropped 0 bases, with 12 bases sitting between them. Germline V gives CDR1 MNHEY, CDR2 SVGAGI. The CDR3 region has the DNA TGTGCCAGCAGCCCGATTGCGGGCTCTGGAAACACCATATATTTT. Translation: CASSPIAGSGNTIYF.

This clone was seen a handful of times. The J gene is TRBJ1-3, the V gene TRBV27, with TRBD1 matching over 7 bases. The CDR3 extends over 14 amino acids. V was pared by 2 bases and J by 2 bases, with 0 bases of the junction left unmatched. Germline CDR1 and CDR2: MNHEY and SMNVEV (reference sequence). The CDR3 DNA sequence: TGTGCCAGCAGTTTAACAGGGGCTGGAAACACCATATATTTT. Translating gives CASSLTGAGNTIYF.

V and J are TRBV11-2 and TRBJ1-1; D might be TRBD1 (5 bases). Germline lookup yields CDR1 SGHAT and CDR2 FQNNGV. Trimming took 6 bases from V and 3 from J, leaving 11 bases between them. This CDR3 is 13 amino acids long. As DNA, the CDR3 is TGTGCCAGCAGGCGGGGGGAGGACACTGAAGCTTTCTTT. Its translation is CASRRGEDTEAFF. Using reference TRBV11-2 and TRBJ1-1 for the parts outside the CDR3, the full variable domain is EAGVAQSPRYKIIEKRQSVAFWCNPISGHATLYWYQQILGQGPKLLIQFQNNGVVDDSQLPKDRFSAERLKGVDSTLKIQPAKLEDSAVYLCASRRGEDTEAFFGQGTRLTVV.

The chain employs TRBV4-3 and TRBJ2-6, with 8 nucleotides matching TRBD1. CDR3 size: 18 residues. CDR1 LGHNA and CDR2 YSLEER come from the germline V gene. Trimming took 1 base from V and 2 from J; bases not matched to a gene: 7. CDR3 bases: TGCGCCAGCAGCCAAGTCCCCTCAGGGGGCGCTGGGGCCAACGTCCTGACTTTC. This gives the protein CASSQVPSGGAGANVLTF.

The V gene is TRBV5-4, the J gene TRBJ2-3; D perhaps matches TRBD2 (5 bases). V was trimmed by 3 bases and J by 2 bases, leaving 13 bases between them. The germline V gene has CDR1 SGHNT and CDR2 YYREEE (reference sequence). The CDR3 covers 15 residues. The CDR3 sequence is CASSSGRVNTDTQYF. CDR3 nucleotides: TGTGCCAGCAGCTCCGGGCGGGTAAACACAGATACGCAGTATTTT.